The sequence of this TCR beta chain was determined in a study of blood T cell repertoires in COVID-19. Study summary: COVID-19 samples from acute and convalescent phases originated in the United States, Italy and Spain. In each case, the material was cDNA or gDNA derived from T cells, B-cell-depleted T cells, or PBMCs.

Original methodology: Reference gene primer amplification yielded estimated nucleated cell counts. The data were produced by immunoSEQ multiplex PCR, yet TCRdb's version contains in-frame clones alone and is incomplete. V and J calls plus clone size are reproduced from that table; the DNA served to infer D and trimming. The sample holds 40,000 or so clones, roughly nine tenths seen once. From germline, CDR1 is LGHDT and CDR2 YNNKEL (reference sequence). V was trimmed by 3 bases and J by 4 bases, leaving 6 bases between them. This CDR3 comprises 12 residues. This chain joins TRBV3-1 (or the pseudogene TRBV3-2) and TRBJ1-2; D unclear. The TCR was taken from a man in his fifties with active COVID-19. Material for sequencing was peripheral blood. DNA for the CDR3: TGTGCCAGCAGCCATACTAGCTATGGCTACACCTTC. Translating it yields CASSHTSYGYTF.